This T cell receptor beta chain was sequenced during a study of cytomegalovirus exposure and HLA in healthy donors. Germline V lookup: CDR1 MNHEY, CDR2 SMNVEV (reference sequence). V was cut by 3 bases and J by 14 bases, with 14 bases left in between. The CDR3 sequence is 13 residues long. The PCR employed 60 Vbeta primers together with 13 Jbeta primers. Using immunoSEQ multiplex PCR, the repertoire was profiled, and TCRdb retains in-frame clones only, with some absent. The table lists more than 100,000 clones, around 80% of them singletons, with 2% to 2.5% in the top ten. This clonotype originated in a man between 25 and 39 years old in good health and CMV-seronegative. Sequenced sample: PBMCs. This rearrangement joins TRBV27 to TRBJ1-6; D uncertain. CDR3 sequence: CASSFSFTRALHF. The DNA for the CDR3 is TGTGCCAGCAGTTTTTCTTTTACGCGGGCCCTCCACTTT.